This T cell receptor (beta chain) was obtained from a study of blood T cells in healthy people across ages. Comments on this clonotype: Its antigen is undetermined.

The authors ran a second PCR of roughly 6 to 11 cycles using a sample-barcoded 5' primer and a J-beta primer mix. Each CDR3 protein is one row after TCRdb ran MiXCR on the 5' RACE reads. The sample consists of 800,000 or so distinct CDR3 sequences, 55% to 65% of them appearing once. V dropped 3 bases and J dropped 0; count of bases not matched to a gene: 6. CDR1 and CDR2 from the germline V gene are SGHTA and FQGNSA. The length of the CDR3 is 16 residues. General study points: Getting older went along with TCR beta diversity per million T cells dropping roughly linearly.

This receptor was identified in a man aged 25 to 40 in good health. The chain carries TRBV7-2 and TRBJ2-3, with 7 bases matching TRBD2. Source material: blood. For the CDR3, the DNA is TGTGCCAGCAGCTTCCATCAGCGGGGTAGCACAGATACGCAGTATTTT. It translates to CASSFHQRGSTDTQYF.